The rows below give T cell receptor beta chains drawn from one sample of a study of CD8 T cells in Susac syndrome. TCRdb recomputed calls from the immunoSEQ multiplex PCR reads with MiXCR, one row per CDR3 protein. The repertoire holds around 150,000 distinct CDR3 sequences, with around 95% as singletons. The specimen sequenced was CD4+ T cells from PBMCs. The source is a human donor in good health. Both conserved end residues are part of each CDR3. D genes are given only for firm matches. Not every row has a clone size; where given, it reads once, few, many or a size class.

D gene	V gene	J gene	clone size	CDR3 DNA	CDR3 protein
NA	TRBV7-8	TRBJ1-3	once	TGTGCCAGCAGCTTAGCGGACGGCGGGGCCGGAAACACCATATATTTT	CASSLADGGAGNTIYF
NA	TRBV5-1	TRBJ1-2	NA	TGCGCCAGCAGCTTGGAGGGGTTATCTGGCTACACCTTC	CASSLEGLSGYTF
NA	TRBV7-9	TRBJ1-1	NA	TGTGCCAGCAGTCCTACGAGGGTACAGAAGAACACTGAAGCTTTCTTT	CASSPTRVQKNTEAFF
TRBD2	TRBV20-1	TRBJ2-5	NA	TGCAGTGCTAACGGACTAGCGGAAAGAGAGACCCAGTACTTC	CSANGLAERETQYF
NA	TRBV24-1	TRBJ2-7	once	TGTGCCACCAGTGATTTGCGAAGCTACGAGCAGTACTTC	CATSDLRSYEQYF
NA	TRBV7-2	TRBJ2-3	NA	TGTGCCAGCTCCAGAGGGGCTAGCGTGGGGGGTACGCAGTATTTT	CASSRGASVGGTQYF
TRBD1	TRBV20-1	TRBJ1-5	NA	TGCAGTGCTGGGGGACAGGGGGGTCAGCCCCAGCATTTT	CSAGGQGGQPQHF
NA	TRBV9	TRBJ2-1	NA	TGTGCCAGCAGCGTAGGAGGGCGGGGGCTCTACAATGAGCAGTTCTTC	CASSVGGRGLYNEQFF
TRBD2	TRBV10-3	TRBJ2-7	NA	TGTGCCATCAGTGAGACGGGGGGCTCCTACGAGCAGTACTTC	CAISETGGSYEQYF
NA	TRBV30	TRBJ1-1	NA	TGTGCCTGGAGTGTAGAAGGGGGCACTGAAGCTTTCTTT	CAWSVEGGTEAFF
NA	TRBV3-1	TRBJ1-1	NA	TGTGCCAGCAGCCCAGAGAGTGATCTGAACACTGAAGCTTTCTTT	CASSPESDLNTEAFF
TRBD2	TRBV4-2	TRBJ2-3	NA	TGTGCCAGCAGCCCTGGGGGGACTAGCGGGGGGACAGATACGCAGTATTTT	CASSPGGTSGGTDTQYF
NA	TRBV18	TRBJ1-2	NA	TGTGCCAGCTCACCACCGGAACAGACCTATGGCTACACCTTC	CASSPPEQTYGYTF
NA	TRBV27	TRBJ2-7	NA	TGTGCCAGCAGTATTGGGGGTACGGGCGAGCAGTACTTC	CASSIGGTGEQYF
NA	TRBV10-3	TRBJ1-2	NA	TGTGCCATCAGTGAGTCACAATTCTATGGCTACACCTTC	CAISESQFYGYTF
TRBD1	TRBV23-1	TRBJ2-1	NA	TGCGCCAGCGGGGATAGGGGCAGGGGGCATAGCAATGAGCAGTTCTTC	CASGDRGRGHSNEQFF
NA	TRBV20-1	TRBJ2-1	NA	TGCAGTGCTAGCGGGGGCAACAATGAGCAGTTCTTC	CSASGGNNEQFF
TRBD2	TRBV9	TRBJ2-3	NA	TGTGCCAGCAGCCCTTTAGCGGGGCAAAGCACAGATACGCAGTATTTT	CASSPLAGQSTDTQYF
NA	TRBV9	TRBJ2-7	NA	TGTGCCAGCAGCGGTCGGACAGACTACGAGCAGTACTTC	CASSGRTDYEQYF
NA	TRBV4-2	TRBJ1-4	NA	TGTGCCAGCAGCCAAGATCTGCGGTTTAATGAAAAACTGTTTTTT	CASSQDLRFNEKLFF
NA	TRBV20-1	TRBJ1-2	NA	TGCAGTGCTAGTTTGCGGTACTATGGCTACACCTTC	CSASLRYYGYTF
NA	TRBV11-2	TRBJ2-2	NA	TGTGCCAGCAGCTTCCGGGCGGCCGGGGAGCTGTTTTTT	CASSFRAAGELFF
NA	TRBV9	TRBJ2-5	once	TGTGCCAGCAGCCCAACCGGGCCCCCCGGGGAGACCCAGTACTTC	CASSPTGPPGETQYF
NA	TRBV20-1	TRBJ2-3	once	TGCAGTGCTAGAGAGGCGGCGCAGTATTTT	CSAREAAQYF
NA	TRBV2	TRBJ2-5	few	TGTGCCAGCAGTGAAGCGGGGGAGACCCAGTACTTC	CASSEAGETQYF
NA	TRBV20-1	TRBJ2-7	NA	TGCAGTGCTAGAGACTACGACACTGCCTACGAGCAGTACTTC	CSARDYDTAYEQYF
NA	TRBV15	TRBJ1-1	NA	TGTGCCACCAGCAGTCTCTGGGGGGAAGCTTTCTTT	CATSSLWGEAFF
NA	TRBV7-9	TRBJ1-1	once	TGTGCCAGCAGCTTAGGGGGGCTGAGCACTGAAGCTTTCTTT	CASSLGGLSTEAFF
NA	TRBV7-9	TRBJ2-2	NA	TGTGCCAGCAGCTCGACAGCTAGCACGAACACCGGGGAGCTGTTTTTT	CASSSTASTNTGELFF
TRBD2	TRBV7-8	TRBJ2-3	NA	TGTGCCAGCAGTCAGCGGGGTGCCTACACAGATACGCAGTATTTT	CASSQRGAYTDTQYF
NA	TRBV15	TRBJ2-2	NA	TGTGCCACCAGCAGAGAAATACAGGGCGAGCTGTTTTTT	CATSREIQGELFF
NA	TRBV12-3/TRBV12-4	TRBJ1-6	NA	TGTGCCAGCAGCGCAGACGGCGGTCGGGCTTCACCCCTCCACTTT	CASSADGGRASPLHF
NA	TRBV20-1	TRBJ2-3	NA	TGCAGTGCTAGGAAGGAGGACCGGTTGATGGGGTTGACAGATACGCAGTATTTT	CSARKEDRLMGLTDTQYF
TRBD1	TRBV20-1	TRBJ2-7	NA	TGCAGTGCTAGGGGAGGACAGGGGAGAGGGTACGAGCAGTACTTC	CSARGGQGRGYEQYF
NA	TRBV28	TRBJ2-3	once	TGTGCCAGCAGTTTTCGGTCAGATACGCAGTATTTT	CASSFRSDTQYF
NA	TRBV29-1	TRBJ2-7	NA	TGCAGCGTTGGCCGCCTGGGGCTCTACGAGCAGTACTTC	CSVGRLGLYEQYF
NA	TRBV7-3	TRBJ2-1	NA	TGTGCCAGCAGCTTATCAGCGACCTCCTACAATGAGCAGTTCTTC	CASSLSATSYNEQFF
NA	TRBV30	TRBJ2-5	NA	TGTGCCTGGAACCCAGCGGTTCTTGGGACCCAGTACTTC	CAWNPAVLGTQYF
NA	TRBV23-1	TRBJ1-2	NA	TGCGCCACCACCGGTCACGCTAACTATGGCTACACCTTC	CATTGHANYGYTF
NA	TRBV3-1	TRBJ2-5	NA	TGTGCCAGCAGCCATGCCGGGTCCCAAGAGACCCAGTACTTC	CASSHAGSQETQYF
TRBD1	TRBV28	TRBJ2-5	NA	TGTGCCAGCAGCAGGGGGCGGCAGGAGACCCAGTACTTC	CASSRGRQETQYF
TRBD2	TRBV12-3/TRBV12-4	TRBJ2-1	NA	TGTGCCAGCAGTTTGAGGCGGGGGGACTACAATGAGCAGTTCTTC	CASSLRRGDYNEQFF
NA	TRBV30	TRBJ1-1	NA	TGTGCCTGGAGTCCCATTGGGGGAGGTCTTTACACTGAAGCTTTCTTT	CAWSPIGGGLYTEAFF